The clone carrying this T cell receptor (beta chain) was found a few times. Antigen: not known. The sample originates from a study of lung T cells in sarcoidosis with Löfgren's syndrome. Study in general: Repertoire analyses centered on Löfgren's syndrome patients. Study results and limitations: Shared TRAV12-1 and TRBV2 CDR3 motifs across Löfgren's syndrome patients reportedly suggested public CD4+ TCRs.

TCRdb re-derived calls from the reads in MiXCR, one entry per CDR3 protein. The table records several thousand distinct CDR3 sequences, 20% to 25% of them present only once. Trimming stripped 5 bases from V and 2 bases from J, with 20 bases between. CDR3 length: 16 residues. The germline V gene encodes CDR1 SGHRS and CDR2 YFSETQ. This TCR was sampled from a human donor with sarcoidosis (Löfgren's syndrome or another form), or a control subject (not recorded which). V gene TRBV5-1 combines with J gene TRBJ2-7; the D gene is possibly TRBD2 (5 bases). Sequences were obtained from CD4+ T cells from bronchoalveolar lavage fluid. This CDR3 is CASRPEPTRGTYEQYF. The CDR3 nucleotides are TGCGCCAGCAGACCAGAACCAACTAGAGGTACCTACGAGCAGTACTTC.